This T cell receptor beta chain was sequenced in a study of blood T cell repertoires in COVID-19. As for the study in general: Researchers got acute and convalescent COVID-19 samples from the United States, Italy and Spain. Sources were T cells, B-cell-depleted T cells, or PBMCs; the material itself was cDNA or gDNA.

There are 15 residues in the CDR3. Per the germline V gene, CDR1 is LGHDT and CDR2 is YNNKEL (reference sequence). Trimming took 1 base from V and 6 from J, leaving 13 bases between them. This clone was detected once. As originally analysed: Reference gene primers were amplified, and this amplification served to estimate nucleated cell counts. Sequenced by immunoSEQ multiplex PCR; TCRdb stores in-frame clones only, minus some. The V and J calls and clone size were taken over from that table, and D and trimming were inferred from the DNA. The table lists some 98,000 clones, approximately 80% of them singletons.

This TCR was recovered from a man in his sixties with acute or convalescent COVID-19. The chain couples TRBV3-1 (or the pseudogene TRBV3-2) to TRBJ1-5; tentative D call: TRBD1 (5 bases). The material sequenced was peripheral blood. The CDR3 here is CASSQGMGQIQPQHF. As DNA, the CDR3 is TGTGCCAGCAGCCAAGGCATGGGGCAGATTCAGCCCCAGCATTTT.